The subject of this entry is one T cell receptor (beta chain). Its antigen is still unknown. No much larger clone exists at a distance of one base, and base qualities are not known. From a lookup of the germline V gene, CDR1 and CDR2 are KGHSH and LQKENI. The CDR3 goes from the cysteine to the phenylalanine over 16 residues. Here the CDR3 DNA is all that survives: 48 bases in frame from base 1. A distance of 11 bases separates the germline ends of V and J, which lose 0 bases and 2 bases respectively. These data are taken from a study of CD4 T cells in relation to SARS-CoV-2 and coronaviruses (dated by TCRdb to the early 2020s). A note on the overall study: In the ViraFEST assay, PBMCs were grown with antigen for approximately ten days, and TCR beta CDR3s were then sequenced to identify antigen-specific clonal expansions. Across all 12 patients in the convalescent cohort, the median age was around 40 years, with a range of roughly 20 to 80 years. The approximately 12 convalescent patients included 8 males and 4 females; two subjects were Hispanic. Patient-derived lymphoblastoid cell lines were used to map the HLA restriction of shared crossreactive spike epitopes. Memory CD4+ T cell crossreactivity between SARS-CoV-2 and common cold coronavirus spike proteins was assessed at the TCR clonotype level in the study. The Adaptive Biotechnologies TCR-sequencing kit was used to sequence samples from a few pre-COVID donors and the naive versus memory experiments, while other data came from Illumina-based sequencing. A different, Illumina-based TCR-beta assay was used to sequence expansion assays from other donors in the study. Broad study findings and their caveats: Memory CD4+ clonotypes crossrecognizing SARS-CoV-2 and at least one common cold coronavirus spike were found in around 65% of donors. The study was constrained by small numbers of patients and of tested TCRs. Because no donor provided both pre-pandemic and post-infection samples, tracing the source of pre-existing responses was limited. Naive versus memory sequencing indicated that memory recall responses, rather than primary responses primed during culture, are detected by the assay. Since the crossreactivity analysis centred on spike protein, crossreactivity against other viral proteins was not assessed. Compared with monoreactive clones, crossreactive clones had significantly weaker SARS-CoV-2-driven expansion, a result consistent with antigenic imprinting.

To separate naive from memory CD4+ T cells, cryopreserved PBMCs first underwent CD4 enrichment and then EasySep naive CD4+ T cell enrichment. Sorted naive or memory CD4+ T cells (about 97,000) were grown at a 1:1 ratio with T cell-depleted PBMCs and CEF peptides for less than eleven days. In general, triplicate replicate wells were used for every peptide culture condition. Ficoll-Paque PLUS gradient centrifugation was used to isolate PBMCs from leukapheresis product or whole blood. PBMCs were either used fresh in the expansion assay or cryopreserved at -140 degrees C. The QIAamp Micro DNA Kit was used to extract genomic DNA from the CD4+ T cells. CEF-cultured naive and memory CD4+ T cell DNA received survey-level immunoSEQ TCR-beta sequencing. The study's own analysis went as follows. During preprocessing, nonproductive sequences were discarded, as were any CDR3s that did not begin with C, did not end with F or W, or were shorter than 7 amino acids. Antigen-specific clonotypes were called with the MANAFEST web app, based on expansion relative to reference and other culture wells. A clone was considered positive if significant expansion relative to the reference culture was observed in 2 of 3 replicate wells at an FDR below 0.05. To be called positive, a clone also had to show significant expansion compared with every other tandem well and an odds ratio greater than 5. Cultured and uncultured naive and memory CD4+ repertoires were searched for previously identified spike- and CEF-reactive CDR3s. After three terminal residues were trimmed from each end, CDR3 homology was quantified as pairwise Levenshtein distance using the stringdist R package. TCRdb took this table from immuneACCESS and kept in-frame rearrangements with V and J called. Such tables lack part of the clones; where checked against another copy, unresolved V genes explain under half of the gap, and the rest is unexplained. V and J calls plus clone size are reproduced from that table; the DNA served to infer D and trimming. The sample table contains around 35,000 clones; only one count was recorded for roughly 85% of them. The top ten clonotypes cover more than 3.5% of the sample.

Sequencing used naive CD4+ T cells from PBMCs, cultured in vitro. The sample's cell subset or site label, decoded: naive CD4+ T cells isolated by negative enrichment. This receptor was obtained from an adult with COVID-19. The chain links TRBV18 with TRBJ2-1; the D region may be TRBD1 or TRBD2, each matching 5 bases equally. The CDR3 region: CASSPPGRGAYNEQFF. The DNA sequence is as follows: TGTGCCAGCTCACCACCGGGCCGGGGCGCCTACAATGAGCAGTTCTTC.